These 13 T cell receptor beta chains were sequenced from one sample in a study of shared clonotypes between healthy human individuals. Sequenced by immunoSEQ multiplex PCR; TCRdb stores in-frame clones only, minus some. The sample carries 2 million to 2.5 million clones, roughly 95% recorded once. The source material was naive CD4+ T cells sorted from blood. The subset here: CD45RA+ positively selected. The receptors were sampled from a young man in good health.

CDR3 sequence (DNA): TGTGCCAGCAGCTACCAAAGCTCCTCCGGCAGCTTGAACACTGAAGCTTTCTTT. It translates to CASSYQSSSGSLNTEAFF. V and J are TRBV21-1 and TRBJ1-1. TRBV21-1 is a recognized pseudogene. The CDR3 length is 18 residues.

The CDR3 loop is CAWSQDRVNEQYF. DNA for the CDR3: TGTGCCTGGAGCCAGGACAGGGTTAACGAGCAGTACTTC. The gene calls are TRBV30 and TRBJ2-7, with TRBD1 identical over 8 bases. CDR3 size: 13 residues. Germline loops: CDR1 GTSNPN, CDR2 SVGIG (reference sequence). Trimming removed 3 bases from V and 5 bases from J; junction bases left unmatched: 6.

CDR3: CASSTRLDLNTQYF. The CDR3 nucleotides are TGTGCCAGTAGTACCCGACTAGATCTTAATACGCAGTATTTT. The chain couples TRBV19 to TRBJ2-3; TRBD2 might be the D (6 bases). V lost 4 bases, J lost 7 bases, and 15 bases lay in between. Looked up from germline, CDR1 is LNHDA and CDR2 is SQIVND (reference sequence). The CDR3 has 14 amino acids.

This sequence joins TRBV30 and TRBJ1-2; D ambiguous. Germline assignment: CDR1 GTSNPN and CDR2 SVGIG (reference sequence). V gave up 2 bases and J gave up 4 bases, with 11 bases separating them. CDR3 length equals 13 residues. DNA of the CDR3: TGTGCCTGGAGTTTGTCTACTACCTATGGCTACACCTTC. This sequence encodes CAWSLSTTYGYTF.

This chain links TRBV6-6 with TRBJ2-5; no clear D. Per germline, CDR1 MNHNY and CDR2 SVGAGI (reference sequence). V was cut by 0 bases and J by 3 bases, with 8 bases left in between. The CDR3 sequence is 14 residues long. The CDR3, as DNA: TGTGCCAGCAGTTACTCGACGCTAAAAGAGACCCAGTACTTC. Encoded protein: CASSYSTLKETQYF.

The chain combines TRBV18 with TRBJ1-5; TRBD1 agrees at 8 bases. Germline V gene lookup returns CDR1 KGHSH and CDR2 LQKENI. J lost 1 base, V lost 4 bases, and 6 bases had no gene match. The CDR3 consists of 16 residues. CDR3 loop: CASSQQGAASNQPQHF. The CDR3, as DNA: TGTGCCAGCTCACAGCAGGGGGCGGCGAGCAATCAGCCCCAGCATTTT.

Only a few counts were recorded for this clone. This chain links TRBV7-2 with TRBJ1-1, with D unresolved. Between the trimmed V and J ends, which lost 4 bases and 1 base, there was a span of 4 bases. CDR3 size: 12 residues. Germline lookup yields CDR1 SGHTA and CDR2 FQGNSA. The CDR3 spells CASSWGNTEAFF. CDR3 bases: TGTGCCAGCAGCTGGGGGAACACTGAAGCTTTCTTT.

The CDR3: CASSRGTGGDTF. The DNA for the CDR3 is TGTGCCAGCTCGCGCGGGACAGGGGGAGACACCTTC. This chain joins TRBV2 and TRBJ1-2; 11 bases map to TRBD1. V shed 8 bases and J 12 bases; nucleotides not matched to a gene: 8. CDR3 length: 12 amino acids. In germline, CDR1 is SNHLY, CDR2 FYNNEI.

This chain connects TRBV1 to TRBJ1-1. TRBV1 is a known pseudogene. The CDR3 loop spans 13 amino acids. The CDR3: CTSSQEMGLTAFF. The CDR3 nucleotides are TGCACCAGCAGCCAAGAAATGGGACTTACAGCTTTCTTT.

The chain links TRBV5-1 to TRBJ2-1, with D hard to call. The V and J ends lost 2 bases and 10 bases respectively, with 7 bases between them. Per germline, CDR1 SGHRS and CDR2 YFSETQ. The CDR3 is made up of 11 amino acids. The CDR3 nucleotides are TGCGCCAGCAGCTTATGGCGCGAGCAGTTCTTC. Translated, it gives CASSLWREQFF.

This clone showed up just once. The chain is built from TRBV5-8 and TRBJ1-2; tentatively, D is TRBD1 (5 bases). Germline values: CDR1 SGHTS, CDR2 YDEGEE. Trimming took 5 bases from V and 4 from J, leaving 18 bases between them. CDR3 length equals 15 residues. The CDR3: CASSSKAGTSYGYTF. CDR3 in DNA: TGTGCCAGCAGTTCCAAAGCCGGGACCTCCTATGGCTACACCTTC.

The chain couples TRBV9 to TRBJ2-7; 12 bases map to TRBD1. CDR3 length equals 20 residues. In germline, CDR1 is SGDLS, CDR2 YYNGEE. J was trimmed by 4 bases and V by 3 bases; bases with no gene match: 20. The CDR3 nucleotides read TGTGCCAGCAGCGCCGATAGGGACAGGGGGCATTATTCTCTCAGGTACGAGCAGTACTTC. Translated, it gives CASSADRDRGHYSLRYEQYF.

The chain links TRBV27 to TRBJ2-7; 9 nucleotides align to TRBD1. Trimming removed 4 bases from V and 9 bases from J; junction bases left unmatched: 10. From germline, CDR1 is MNHEY and CDR2 SMNVEV (reference sequence). CDR3 length: 14 amino acids. The CDR3, as DNA: TGTGCCAGCAGTTCCCCGGGACAGGGTTCTGTGCAGTACTTC. Translating it yields CASSSPGQGSVQYF.